This TCR beta chain was obtained from a study of early T cells in non-severe SARS-CoV-2 infection. Study background: Whole-blood bulk RNA, unsorted, was sequenced, and chains were unpaired.

CDR1 and CDR2 from the germline V gene are LGHNT and FRNRAP. This CDR3 is 14 amino acids long. Trimming took 7 bases from V and 3 from J, leaving 13 bases between them. Each cDNA molecule carried a unique molecular identifier. One entry per CDR3 protein, called by TCRdb with MiXCR from the 5' RACE reads. The table includes tens of thousands of distinct CDR3 sequences, 12% detected once. This clonotype showed up just a few times. Its antigen remains unidentified. The study's findings and limits: Missing private and CD4 specificities, VDJdb matching favored anti-spike CD8 responses.

This receptor was identified in an adult who was a healthcare worker with PCR-confirmed SARS-CoV-2 infection or an uninfected control (not recorded which). The donor label of this sample is uncertain. Source: whole blood, taken at baseline. V is TRBV12-5 and J is TRBJ1-5, with D unclear. CDR3 amino acids: CASVPGVLNQPQHF. The CDR3 coding sequence is TGTGCTAGTGTCCCCGGGGTTCTCAATCAGCCCCAGCATTTT. Filled out from reference TRBV12-5 and TRBJ1-5, the complete variable domain reads DARVTQTPRHKVTEMGQEVTMRCQPILGHNTVFWYRQTMMQGLELLAYFRNRAPLDDSGMPKDRFSAEMPDATLATLKIQPSEPRDSAVYFCASVPGVLNQPQHFGDGTRLSIL.